Each of the 29 T cell receptor beta chains below was sequenced from the same sample in a study of OX40 agonist ivuxolimab in advanced cancers. Method: immunoSEQ multiplex PCR; TCRdb's copy keeps in-frame clones and lacks some. The profile shows 40,000 to 45,000 clones, roughly 90% of them singletons. This specimen consisted of CD4+ or CD8+ T cells sorted from blood, obtained in a trial of the OX40 agonist ivuxolimab. Receptors originate from an adult with an advanced solid tumor such as melanoma, head and neck, liver or kidney cancer.

The chain recombines TRBV5-1 with TRBJ2-7; D gene unclear. The CDR3 runs 14 residues. Germline-derived CDR1 and CDR2 are SGHRS and YFSETQ. Trimming shortened V by 0 bases and J by 3 bases, and 10 bases separated the two germline ends. The CDR3 nucleotides are TGCGCCAGCAGCTTGGCGGCGGAGATCTACGAGCAGTACTTC. Residues: CASSLAAEIYEQYF.

This clone was seen only a few times. The V gene is TRBV5-6, the J gene TRBJ1-5, with TRBD1 matching over 8 bases. The V gene end was trimmed by 4 bases and the J gene end by 4 bases; junction bases not matched to a gene: 4. The CDR3 consists of 14 residues. Germline assignment: CDR1 SGHDT and CDR2 YYEEEE. The CDR3 loop is CASSLTGGNQPQHF. The CDR3, as DNA: TGTGCCAGCAGCCTCACAGGGGGTAATCAGCCCCAGCATTTT.

The rearrangement uses TRBV4-2 and TRBJ1-2; TRBD1 agrees at 7 bases. Germline CDR1 reads LGHNA; CDR2 reads YNFKEQ. The CDR3 sequence is 13 residues long. V gave up 5 bases and J gave up 4 bases; unmatched junction bases: 4. The CDR3 bases are TGTGCCAGCAGCGCCGACAGGGTCTATGGCTACACCTTC. As protein: CASSADRVYGYTF.

The V gene is TRBV27, the J gene TRBJ2-1; D tentatively fits TRBD1 or TRBD2 (5 bases each). CDR1 is MNHEY and CDR2 is SMNVEV in the germline V gene (reference sequence). The CDR3 is 15 residues long. V was cut by 7 bases and J by 6 bases, with 19 bases left in between. The chain's CDR3 is CASNPWGSLFNEQFF. DNA of the CDR3: TGTGCCAGCAATCCCTGGGGGAGTCTCTTCAATGAGCAGTTCTTC.

This clone has a single count. The genes are TRBV7-3 and TRBJ2-5; the D is unclear. Trimming stripped 2 bases from V and 2 bases from J, with 6 bases between. The CDR3 runs 13 residues. Per the germline V gene, CDR1 is SGHTA and CDR2 is FQGTGA. CDR3 coding DNA: TGTGCCAGCAGCTTAGCGGCTCAAGAGACCCAGTACTTC. Its protein is CASSLAAQETQYF.

The chain uses TRBV10-3 and TRBJ2-5, with 10 bases aligning to TRBD1. The DNA end favors TRBJ2-7, so the J call may be wrong. CDR3 size: 13 residues. In germline, CDR1 is ENHRY, CDR2 SYGVKD. CDR3 bases: TGTGCCACCGCCGGACAGGGGGCCTACGAGCAGTACTTC. Translated, it gives CATAGQGAYEQYF.

The CDR3 region has the DNA TGTGCCAGCAGACTAGCGTACCGCTCCTACAATGAGCAGTTCTTC. Translated: CASRLAYRSYNEQFF. This chain joins TRBV28 and TRBJ2-1; TRBD2 matches at 7 bases. There are 15 residues in the CDR3. J lost 0 bases, V lost 6 bases, and 5 bases had no gene match. The germline gives CDR1 MDHEN, CDR2 SYDVKM.

This rearrangement joins TRBV28 to TRBJ2-1, with 9 positions matching TRBD1. The CDR3 extends over 14 amino acids. The V segment lost 5 bases and the J segment 5 bases; nucleotides outside the gene matches: 4. CDR1 is MDHEN and CDR2 is SYDVKM in the germline V gene. The CDR3 spells CASSTRDRDNEQFF. The CDR3 region has the DNA TGTGCCAGCAGTACCCGGGACAGGGACAATGAGCAGTTCTTC.

The J gene is TRBJ2-2, the V gene TRBV7-9; D is unresolved. V was pared by 7 bases and J by 1 base, with 7 bases between. Germline V CDR1 and CDR2: SEHNR, FQNEAQ (reference sequence). The CDR3 consists of 13 residues. CDR3 bases: TGTGCCAGCAACTCAGTGAACACCGGGGAGCTGTTTTTT. Translating it yields CASNSVNTGELFF.

This sequence joins TRBV30 and TRBJ2-7, with D possibly TRBD2 on 5 matching bases. Trimming took 0 bases from V and 2 from J, leaving 11 bases between them. CDR3 size: 14 residues. Germline CDR1 and CDR2: GTSNPN and SVGIG (reference sequence). The CDR3 region is CAWSVSSHTYEQYF. CDR3 in DNA: TGTGCCTGGAGTGTTTCTAGCCATACCTACGAGCAGTACTTC.

This clone was seen once. The chain has TRBV5-1 and TRBJ2-7; 9 bases match TRBD1. This CDR3 contains 15 residues. After removal of 6 bases from V and 3 bases from J, the junction contained 10 bases not matched to a gene. The V gene's germline CDR1 is SGHRS and CDR2 YFSETQ. CDR3 bases: TGCGCCAGCACCCTGGGACAGGGAGTCGACTACGAGCAGTACTTC. Translating it yields CASTLGQGVDYEQYF.

J is TRBJ2-7 and V is TRBV11-2; D is uncertain. CDR1 is SGHAT, CDR2 FQNNGV, per germline. V was shortened by 8 bases and J by 0 bases, with 20 bases between the two germline ends. This CDR3 spans 16 amino acids. The chain's CDR3 is CASRTSYVLSSYEQYF. CDR3 coding DNA: TGTGCCAGCCGGACCTCGTACGTCCTTTCCTCCTACGAGCAGTACTTC.

The chain has TRBV10-3 and TRBJ2-1, with 11 bases that match TRBD2. The germline V gene encodes CDR1 ENHRY and CDR2 SYGVKD. Germline trimming cut 10 bases from V and 8 bases from J; bases unmatched to any gene: 13. CDR3 length: 15 amino acids. The CDR3, as DNA: TGTGCCACCCTAGCGGGAGGTCACGATCTCGATGAGCAGTTCTTC. Translation gives CATLAGGHDLDEQFF.

This chain uses TRBV7-3 with TRBJ2-5; 10 bases agree with TRBD2. With the DNA end fitting TRBJ2-7 better, the J assignment may be wrong. The CDR3 sequence is 18 residues long. Germline V gene sequence: CDR1 SGHTA, CDR2 FQGTGA. DNA of the CDR3: TGTGCCAGCAGTCGTACCCATGCTACTAGCGGGAACTCCTACGAGCAGTACTTC. It codes for CASSRTHATSGNSYEQYF.

The chain recombines TRBV30 with TRBJ2-6; D gene uncertain. V was pared by 0 bases and J by 3 bases, with 3 bases between. The CDR3 consists of 13 residues. The germline V gene encodes CDR1 GTSNPN and CDR2 SVGIG (reference sequence). CDR3 amino acids: CAWSVGGANVLTF. CDR3 nucleotides: TGTGCCTGGAGTGTAGGTGGGGCCAACGTCCTGACTTTC.

This clone was seen a single time. This CDR3 reads CASTSAGSSYEQYF. As DNA, the CDR3 is TGTGCCAGCACCTCGGCAGGTAGCTCCTACGAGCAGTACTTC. J is TRBJ2-7 and V is TRBV27; D uncertain. The germline gives CDR1 MNHEY, CDR2 SMNVEV (reference sequence). Trimming removed 7 bases at V and 0 bases at J, with 13 bases between. This CDR3 comprises 14 residues.

V gene TRBV18 combines with J gene TRBJ1-5; possibly TRBD1 for D (6 bases). Germline loops: CDR1 KGHSH, CDR2 LQKENI. The CDR3 loop spans 15 amino acids. Trimming shortened V by 3 bases and J by 9 bases, and 18 bases separated the two germline ends. CDR3 sequence: CASSPGMEGGRPQHF. In nucleotides, the CDR3 is TGTGCCAGCTCACCGGGAATGGAAGGGGGAAGGCCCCAGCATTTT.

The chain has TRBV6-6 and TRBJ1-3; D is possibly TRBD1 (6 bases). Germline V gives CDR1 MNHNY, CDR2 SVGAGI (reference sequence). The CDR3 consists of 15 residues. Trimming shortened V by 8 bases and J by 0 bases, and 14 bases separated the two germline ends. The CDR3 loop is CASRPPGASGNTIYF. The CDR3 DNA follows: TGTGCCAGCCGACCCCCGGGGGCCTCTGGAAACACCATATATTTT.

The rearrangement uses TRBV19 and TRBJ1-5; D perhaps matches TRBD1 (5 bases). Per the germline V gene, CDR1 is LNHDA and CDR2 is SQIVND (reference sequence). The CDR3 has 15 amino acids. V lost 6 bases to trimming and J lost 3 bases, with 15 bases between them. The CDR3 protein is CASRIGRGDNQPQHF. In DNA form, the CDR3 reads TGTGCCAGTAGAATCGGTAGGGGCGACAATCAGCCCCAGCATTTT.

The sample holds a few counts of this clone. The V gene is TRBV14, the J gene TRBJ2-1, with TRBD2 matching 7 bases. CDR3 length: 15 amino acids. Germline V gene data show CDR1 as SGHDN and CDR2 as FVKESK. With V trimmed by 4 bases and J by 0 bases, 3 bases remained unmatched. CDR3 sequence reads: CASSPWGGSYNEQFF. The CDR3 DNA reads as TGTGCCAGCAGCCCGTGGGGGGGCTCCTACAATGAGCAGTTCTTC.

The genes are TRBV29-1 and TRBJ2-5; no clear D. The V and J ends lost 8 bases and 3 bases respectively, with 10 bases between them. The CDR3 runs 11 residues. CDR1 and CDR2 (germline): SQVTM, ANQGSEA. The CDR3 DNA follows: TGCAGCCACGGGCCAGAAGAGACCCAGTACTTC. This codes for CSHGPEETQYF.

V and J are TRBV10-2 and TRBJ2-1, with TRBD2 identical over 11 bases. V was clipped by 4 bases and J by 0 bases; unmatched bases: 8. The CDR3 length is 18 residues. Germline V gene sequence: CDR1 WSHSY, CDR2 SAAADI. The CDR3 sequence: CASSGLAGGKSSYNEQFF. The CDR3 nucleotides read TGCGCCAGCAGTGGGTTAGCGGGAGGGAAGAGCTCCTACAATGAGCAGTTCTTC.

The chain combines TRBV6-5 with TRBJ2-7; 9 bases fit TRBD1. J was trimmed by 1 base and V by 5 bases; bases with no gene match: 6. The CDR3 sequence is 15 residues long. Germline V lookup: CDR1 MNHEY, CDR2 SVGAGI. The CDR3 DNA reads as TGTGCCAGCAGTGGACGGACAGGGGAGTCCTACGAGCAGTACTTC. Translation: CASSGRTGESYEQYF.

V usage is TRBV5-8 and J usage is TRBJ2-1; the D is unclear. Germline CDR1 is SGHTS and CDR2 is YDEGEE. Trimming took 6 bases from V and 1 from J, leaving 11 bases between them. The CDR3 is made up of 14 amino acids. CDR3 amino acids: CASTTRKSYNEQFF. In DNA, the CDR3 is TGTGCCAGCACAACCAGAAAGTCCTACAATGAGCAGTTCTTC. The full variable domain, with the rest looked up from reference TRBV5-8 and TRBJ2-1, is EAGVTQSPTHLIKTRGQQATLRCSPISGHTSVYWYQQALGLGLQFLLWYDEGEERNRGNFPPRFSGRQFPNYSSELNVNALELEDSALYLCASTTRKSYNEQFFGPGTRLTVL.

The chain couples TRBV29-1 to TRBJ2-5, with TRBD1 as a possible D gene (6 bases). The end of the DNA is better explained by TRBJ2-7, so the J call may be wrong. There are 12 residues in the CDR3. Germline loops: CDR1 SQVTM, CDR2 ANQGSEA. The CDR3 DNA is TGCAGTATGGCGGGCAGGGGCTACGAGCAGTACTTC. Translation: CSMAGRGYEQYF.

V and J are TRBV28 and TRBJ2-1; 14 positions match TRBD2. Trimming took 6 bases from V and 1 from J; bases not matched to a gene: 5. The germline CDR1 and CDR2 sequences are MDHEN and SYDVKM. CDR3 size: 17 residues. As DNA, the CDR3 is TGTGCCAGCAGAGGACTAGCGGGAGGCCAGTCCTACAATGAGCAGTTCTTC. As protein: CASRGLAGGQSYNEQFF. The full variable domain, rest sourced from reference TRBV28 and TRBJ2-1, is DVKVTQSSRYLVKRTGEKVFLECVQDMDHENMFWYRQDPGLGLRLIYFSYDVKMKEKGDIPEGYSVSREKKERFSLILESASTNQTSMYLCASRGLAGGQSYNEQFFGPGTRLTVL.

The chain is built from TRBV14 and TRBJ2-7; D is perhaps TRBD2 (5 bases). This CDR3 region has 14 residues. The V end was cut by 2 bases, the J end by 2 bases, with 10 bases between. The germline gives CDR1 SGHDN, CDR2 FVKESK. In DNA, the CDR3 is TGTGCCAGCAGCCAAAGACTACATACCTACGAGCAGTACTTC. It translates to CASSQRLHTYEQYF.

The chain uses TRBV5-1 and TRBJ2-2; 8 bases align to TRBD2. There are 17 residues in the CDR3. The trim removed 4 bases at V and 4 bases at J, leaving 12 bases unmatched. Germline lookup yields CDR1 SGHRS and CDR2 YFSETQ. For the CDR3, the DNA is TGCGCCAGCAGCGGGTCTTCCGCGGGAGGATCCACCGGGGAGCTGTTTTTT. Residues: CASSGSSAGGSTGELFF.

This clone was seen more than once but under ten times. The chain recombines TRBV14 with TRBJ1-1; tentative D call: TRBD1 (5 bases). Germline values: CDR1 SGHDN, CDR2 FVKESK. V was pared by 3 bases and J by 2 bases, with 7 bases between. CDR3 length equals 13 residues. As DNA, the CDR3 is TGTGCCAGCAGCCAGGGGGTTAACACTGAAGCTTTCTTT. This encodes CASSQGVNTEAFF.